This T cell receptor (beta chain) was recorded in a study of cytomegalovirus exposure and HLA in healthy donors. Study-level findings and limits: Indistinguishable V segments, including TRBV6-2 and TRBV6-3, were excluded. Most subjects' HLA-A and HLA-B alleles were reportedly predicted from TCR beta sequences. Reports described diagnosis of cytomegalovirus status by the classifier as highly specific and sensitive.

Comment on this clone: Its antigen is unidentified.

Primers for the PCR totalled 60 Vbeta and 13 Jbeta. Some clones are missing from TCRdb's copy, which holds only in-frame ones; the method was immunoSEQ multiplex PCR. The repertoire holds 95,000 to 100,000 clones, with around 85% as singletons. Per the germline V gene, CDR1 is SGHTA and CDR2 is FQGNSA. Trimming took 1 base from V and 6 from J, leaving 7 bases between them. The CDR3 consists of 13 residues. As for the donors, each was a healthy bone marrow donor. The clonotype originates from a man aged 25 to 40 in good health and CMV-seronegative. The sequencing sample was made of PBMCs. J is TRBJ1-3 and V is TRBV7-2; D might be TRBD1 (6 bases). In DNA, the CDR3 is TGTGCCAGCAGCTTAGACAGGGCAAACACCATATATTTT. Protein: CASSLDRANTIYF.